This TCR beta chain was profiled in a study of early stage breast cancer tumors. CDR3 length: 16 amino acids. Unmatched junction bases numbered 6, after V lost 3 bases and J lost 2 bases. Germline V lookup: CDR1 SEHNR, CDR2 FQNEAQ (reference sequence). Assay used: immunoSEQ multiplex PCR; TCRdb lists only in-frame clones, some missing. The sample yields 69,000 or so clones, less than 90% seen once. Specimen: blood. This TCR derives from a person in their 40s with breast cancer. The chain uses TRBV7-9 and TRBJ2-5, with 10 positions matching TRBD2. CDR3 sequence (DNA): TGTGCCAGCAGCTTGGGGTGGACTAGCGGACAAGAGACCCAGTACTTC. Its protein is CASSLGWTSGQETQYF.